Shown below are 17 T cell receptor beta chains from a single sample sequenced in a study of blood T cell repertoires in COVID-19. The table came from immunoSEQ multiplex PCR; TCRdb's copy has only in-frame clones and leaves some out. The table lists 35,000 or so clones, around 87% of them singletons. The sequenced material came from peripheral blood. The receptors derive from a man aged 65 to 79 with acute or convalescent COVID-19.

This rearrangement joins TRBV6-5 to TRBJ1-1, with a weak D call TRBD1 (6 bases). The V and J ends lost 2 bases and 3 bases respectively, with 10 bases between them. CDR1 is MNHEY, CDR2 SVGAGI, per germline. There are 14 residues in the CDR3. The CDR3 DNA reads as TGTGCCAGCAGTTACCAACCAGGGGACACTGAAGCTTTCTTT. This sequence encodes CASSYQPGDTEAFF.

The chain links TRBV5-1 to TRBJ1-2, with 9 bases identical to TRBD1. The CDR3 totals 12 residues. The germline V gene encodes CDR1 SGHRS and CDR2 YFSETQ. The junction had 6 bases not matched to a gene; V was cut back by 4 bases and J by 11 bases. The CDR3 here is CASSERTGAYTF. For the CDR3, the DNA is TGCGCCAGCAGCGAGAGGACAGGGGCGTACACCTTC.

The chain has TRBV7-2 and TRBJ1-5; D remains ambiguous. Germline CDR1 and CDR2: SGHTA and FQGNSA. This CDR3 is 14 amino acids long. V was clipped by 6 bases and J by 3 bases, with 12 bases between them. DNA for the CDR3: TGTGCCAGCAGGGAGGGCAGATACAATCAGCCCCAGCATTTT. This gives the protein CASREGRYNQPQHF.

Here the CDR3 reads CASSIGQGGEAFF. In DNA form, the CDR3 reads TGTGCCAGCTCAATAGGACAGGGAGGTGAAGCTTTCTTT. The genes are TRBV18 and TRBJ1-1; 8 nucleotides align to TRBD1. The CDR3 has 13 amino acids. V lost 5 bases and J lost 7; bases outside the gene matches: 6. From germline, CDR1 is KGHSH and CDR2 LQKENI.

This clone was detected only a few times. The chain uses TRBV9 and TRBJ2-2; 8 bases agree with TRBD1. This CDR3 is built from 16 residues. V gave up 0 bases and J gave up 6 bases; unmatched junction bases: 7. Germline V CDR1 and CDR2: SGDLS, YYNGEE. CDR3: CASSVGDRGRPGELFF. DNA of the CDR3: TGTGCCAGCAGCGTAGGAGACAGGGGAAGGCCCGGGGAGCTGTTTTTT.

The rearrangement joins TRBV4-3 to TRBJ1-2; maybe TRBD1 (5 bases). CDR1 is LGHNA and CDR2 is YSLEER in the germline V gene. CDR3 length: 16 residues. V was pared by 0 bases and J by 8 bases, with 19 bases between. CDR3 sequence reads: CASSQERGRVWSGYTF. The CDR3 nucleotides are TGCGCCAGCAGCCAAGAACGTGGCAGGGTATGGAGCGGCTACACCTTC.

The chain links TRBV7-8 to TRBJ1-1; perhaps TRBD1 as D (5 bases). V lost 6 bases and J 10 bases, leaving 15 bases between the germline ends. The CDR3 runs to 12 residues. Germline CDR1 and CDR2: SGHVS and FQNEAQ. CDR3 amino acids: CASSWGNRGAFF. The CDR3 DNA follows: TGTGCCAGCAGTTGGGGCAACCGCGGAGCTTTCTTT. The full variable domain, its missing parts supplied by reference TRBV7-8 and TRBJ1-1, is GAGVSQSPRYKVAKRGQDVALRCDPISGHVSLFWYQQALGQGPEFLTYFQNEAQLDKSGLPSDRFFAERPEGSVSTLKIQRTQQEDSAVYLCASSWGNRGAFFGQGTRLTVV.

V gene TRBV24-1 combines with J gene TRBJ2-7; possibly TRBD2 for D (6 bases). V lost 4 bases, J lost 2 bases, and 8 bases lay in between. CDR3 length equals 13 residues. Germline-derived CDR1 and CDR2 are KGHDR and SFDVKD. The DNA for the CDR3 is TGTGCCACCAGTGAGGGGGGAACCTACGAGCAGTACTTC. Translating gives CATSEGGTYEQYF.

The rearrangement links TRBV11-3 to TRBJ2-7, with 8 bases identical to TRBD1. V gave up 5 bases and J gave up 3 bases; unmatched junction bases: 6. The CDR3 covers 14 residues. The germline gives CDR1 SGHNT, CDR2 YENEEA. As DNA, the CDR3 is TGTGCCAGCAGCCGCCGGGACAGGCTCTACGAGCAGTACTTC. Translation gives CASSRRDRLYEQYF.

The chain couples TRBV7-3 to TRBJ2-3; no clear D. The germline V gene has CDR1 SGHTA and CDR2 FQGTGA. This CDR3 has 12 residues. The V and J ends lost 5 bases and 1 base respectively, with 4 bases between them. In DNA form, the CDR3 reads TGTGCCAGCAGCCGTGGCACAGATACGCAGTATTTT. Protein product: CASSRGTDTQYF.

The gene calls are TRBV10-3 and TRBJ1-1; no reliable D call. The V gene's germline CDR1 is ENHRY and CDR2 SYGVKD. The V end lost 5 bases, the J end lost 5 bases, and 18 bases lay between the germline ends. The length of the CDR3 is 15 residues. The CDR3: CAISHRSEAGTEAFF. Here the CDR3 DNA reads TGTGCCATCAGTCATCGGTCAGAAGCGGGAACTGAAGCTTTCTTT.

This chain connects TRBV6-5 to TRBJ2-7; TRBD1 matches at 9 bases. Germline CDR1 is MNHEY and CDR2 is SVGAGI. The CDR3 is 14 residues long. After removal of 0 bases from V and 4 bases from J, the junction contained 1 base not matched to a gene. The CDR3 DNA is TGTGCCAGCAGTTACTCGGACAGGGGTTACGAGCAGTACTTC. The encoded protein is CASSYSDRGYEQYF.

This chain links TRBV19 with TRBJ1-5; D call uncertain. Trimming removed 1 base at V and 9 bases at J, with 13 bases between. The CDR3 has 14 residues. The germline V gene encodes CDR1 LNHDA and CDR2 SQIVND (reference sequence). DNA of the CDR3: TGTGCCAGTAGTATAGGAAGGGCCGAGGGGCCCCAGCATTTT. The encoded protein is CASSIGRAEGPQHF.

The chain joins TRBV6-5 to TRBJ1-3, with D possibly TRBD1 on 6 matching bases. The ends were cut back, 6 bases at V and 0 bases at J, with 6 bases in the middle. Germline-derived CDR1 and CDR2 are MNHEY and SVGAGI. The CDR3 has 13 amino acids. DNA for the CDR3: TGTGCCAGCAGGGACAGCTCTGGAAACACCATATATTTT. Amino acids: CASRDSSGNTIYF.

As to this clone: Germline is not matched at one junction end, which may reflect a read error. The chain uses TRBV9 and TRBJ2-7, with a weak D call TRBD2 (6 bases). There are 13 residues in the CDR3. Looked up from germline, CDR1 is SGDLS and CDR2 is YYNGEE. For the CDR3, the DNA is TGTGCCAGCAGCGTAGACCCCCGACTAGTGGGCCACTTC. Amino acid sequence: CASSVDPRLVGHF.

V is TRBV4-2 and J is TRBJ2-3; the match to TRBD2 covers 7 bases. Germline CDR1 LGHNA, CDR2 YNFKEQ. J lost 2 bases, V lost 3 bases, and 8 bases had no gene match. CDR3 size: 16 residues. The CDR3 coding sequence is TGTGCCAGCAGCCATACGGCGGGGGAGACCACAGATACGCAGTATTTT. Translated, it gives CASSHTAGETTDTQYF.

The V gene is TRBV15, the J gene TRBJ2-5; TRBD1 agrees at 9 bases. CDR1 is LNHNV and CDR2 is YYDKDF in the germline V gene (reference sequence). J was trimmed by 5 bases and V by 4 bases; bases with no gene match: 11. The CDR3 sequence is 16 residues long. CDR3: CATSTRDREGGETQYF. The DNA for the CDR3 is TGTGCCACCAGCACGCGGGACAGGGAGGGAGGTGAGACCCAGTACTTC.